This T cell receptor (beta chain) was sequenced in a study of CD8 T cells in ankylosing spondylitis. This clonotype was seen a handful of times. Its antigen remains unknown. Germline lookup yields CDR1 LNHNV and CDR2 YYDKDF (reference sequence). V dropped 1 base and J dropped 2; count of bases not matched to a gene: 11. There are 18 residues in the CDR3. From the 5' RACE reads, TCRdb called clonotypes with MiXCR, one entry per CDR3 protein. This table holds about 310,000 distinct CDR3 sequences, around 20% found once. Study-wide results and limits: Researchers report that disease-linked clones proved CD8+ and relatively rare in peripheral blood. Reports say disease-linked clones showed up significantly more in matched ankylosing spondylitis synovial fluid. Seemingly distinctive of ankylosing spondylitis blood was a TCR beta motif formed by eight highly homologous variants. Before this, some motif variants had been reported in reactive arthritis synovial fluid and blood.

Sequenced sample: blood, either unsorted or a sorted T cell fraction (not recorded which). The clonotype originates from a female donor with ankylosing spondylitis or in good health (not recorded which). J is TRBJ1-2 and V is TRBV15; 9 positions match TRBD1. The CDR3 DNA reads TGTGCCACCAGCAGAGTCTTTGGGGGAGGACAGGGGAACTATGGCTACACCTTC. Amino acids: CATSRVFGGGQGNYGYTF.